This TCR beta chain was documented in a study of T cells after yellow fever vaccination. General observations from the study: There was a small share of clonotypes that showed up in both the CD4 and CD8 compartments. Reappearing after the booster were most of the clones from primary vaccination (roughly 95% CD4, 88% CD8). Faster peaking, at day 5 versus 15, marked a secondary response that was weaker.

In TCRdb, the 5' RACE reads were re-called with MiXCR into one record per CDR3 protein. The table has around 350,000 distinct CDR3 sequences, roughly 11% seen once. Germline V lookup: CDR1 SGHTA, CDR2 FQGTGA. With 1 base removed from V and 4 bases from J, the gap between germline ends came to 12 bases. The CDR3 has 15 amino acids. This clonotype turned up a few times. No antigen is known for it. The specimen was PBMCs, collected on the day of the first yellow fever vaccination. The rearrangement joins TRBV7-3 to TRBJ2-3; tentatively, D is TRBD2 (6 bases). This clonotype was sampled from a man aged 18 to 30 who received the YFV17D yellow fever vaccine. The CDR3 DNA follows: TGTGCCAGCAGCTTAAAGAGGGGAGGTGCAGATACGCAGTATTTT. This sequence encodes CASSLKRGGADTQYF.